This TCR beta chain was captured in a study of technical replicates of blood from several donors. Clones were sequenced by immunoSEQ multiplex PCR, and TCRdb holds only the in-frame ones, with some missing. This sample has approximately 81,000 clones; 75% to 90% occur once, and the top ten carry around 3.9%. The CDR3 covers 13 residues. Trimming took off 5 bases at V and 0 bases at J, with 9 bases between the two ends. The germline V gene has CDR1 SGDLS and CDR2 YYNGEE. This clonotype was sampled from a human donor in good health. Some clones in this sample may be carry-over from other donors' samples. The genes are TRBV9 and TRBJ2-7, with D possibly TRBD1 on 6 matching bases. Input material: PBMCs. CDR3 sequence: CASSGQLSYEQYF. CDR3 nucleotide sequence: TGTGCCAGCAGTGGACAGCTCTCCTACGAGCAGTACTTC.